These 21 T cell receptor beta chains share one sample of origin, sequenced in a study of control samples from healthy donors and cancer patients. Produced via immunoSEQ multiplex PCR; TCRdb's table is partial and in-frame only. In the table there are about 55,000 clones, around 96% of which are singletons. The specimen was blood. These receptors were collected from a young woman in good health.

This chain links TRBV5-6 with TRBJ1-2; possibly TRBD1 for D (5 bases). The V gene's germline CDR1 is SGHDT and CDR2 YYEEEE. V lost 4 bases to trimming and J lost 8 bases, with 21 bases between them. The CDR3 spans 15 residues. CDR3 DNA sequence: TGTGCCAGCAGCCTGGGGTCACGAGTTAGGGGCGGCTACACCTTC. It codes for CASSLGSRVRGGYTF.

The CDR3 region is CASSFPSWYF. Here the CDR3 DNA reads TGTGCCAGCAGCTTTCCCTCGTGGTATTTT. The chain is built from TRBV12-1 and TRBJ1-3. TRBV12-1 is given as a pseudogene. The CDR3 is 10 residues long.

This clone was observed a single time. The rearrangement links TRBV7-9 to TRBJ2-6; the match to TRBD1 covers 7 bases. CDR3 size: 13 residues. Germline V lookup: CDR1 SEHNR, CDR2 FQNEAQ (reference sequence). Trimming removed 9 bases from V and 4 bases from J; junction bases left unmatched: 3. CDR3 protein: CARDRAGANVLTF. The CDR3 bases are TGTGCCAGAGACAGGGCGGGGGCCAACGTCCTGACTTTC.

CDR3 sequence (DNA): TGTGCCAGCAGCGTAGCTCAAGGGGTCGGCACAGATACGCAGTATTTT. Encoded protein: CASSVAQGVGTDTQYF. This chain uses TRBV9 with TRBJ2-3, with a possible D match to TRBD1 (5 bases). Trimming pared 0 bases from V and 1 base from J, leaving 12 bases between. The germline gives CDR1 SGDLS, CDR2 YYNGEE. The CDR3 totals 16 residues.

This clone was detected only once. The chain's CDR3 is CASSLEGGGRSEQFF. The CDR3 DNA reads as TGTGCCAGCAGCTTAGAGGGCGGGGGGCGGAGTGAGCAGTTCTTC. J is TRBJ2-1 and V is TRBV7-6; 8 bases fit TRBD2. The CDR3 contains 15 residues. Germline CDR1 and CDR2: SGHVS and FNYEAQ. V was pared by 1 base and J by 9 bases, with 8 bases of the junction left unmatched.

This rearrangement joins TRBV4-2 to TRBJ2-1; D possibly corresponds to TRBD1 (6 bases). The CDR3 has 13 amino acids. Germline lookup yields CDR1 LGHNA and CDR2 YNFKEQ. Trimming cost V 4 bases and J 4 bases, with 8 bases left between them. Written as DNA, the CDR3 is TGTGCCAGCAGCCCCGGACAGTACAATGAGCAGTTCTTC. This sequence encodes CASSPGQYNEQFF.

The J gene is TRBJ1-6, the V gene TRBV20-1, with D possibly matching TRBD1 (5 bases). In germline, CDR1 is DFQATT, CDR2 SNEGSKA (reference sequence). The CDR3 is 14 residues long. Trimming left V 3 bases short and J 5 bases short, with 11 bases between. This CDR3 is CSASLGGNNSPLHF. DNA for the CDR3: TGCAGTGCTAGTCTGGGGGGTAATAATTCACCCCTCCACTTT.

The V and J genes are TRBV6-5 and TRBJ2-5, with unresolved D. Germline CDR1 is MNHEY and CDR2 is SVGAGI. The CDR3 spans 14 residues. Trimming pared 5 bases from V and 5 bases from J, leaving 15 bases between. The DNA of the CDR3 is TGTGCCAGCAGTCCTTTCCCATCCCCGGAGACCCAGTACTTC. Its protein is CASSPFPSPETQYF.

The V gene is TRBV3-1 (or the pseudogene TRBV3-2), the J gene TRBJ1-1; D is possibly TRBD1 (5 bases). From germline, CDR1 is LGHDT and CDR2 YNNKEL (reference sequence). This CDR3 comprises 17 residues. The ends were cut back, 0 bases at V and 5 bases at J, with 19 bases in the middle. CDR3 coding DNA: TGTGCCAGCAGCCAAGATCCCGGACTCTTGTGGGGGACTGAAGCTTTCTTT. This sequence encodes CASSQDPGLLWGTEAFF.

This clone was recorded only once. The CDR3 nucleotides read TGTGCTGTAGGACAGGGGAACACTGAAGCTTTCTTT. Translated: CAVGQGNTEAFF. The chain couples TRBV7-7 to TRBJ1-1, with 8 bases matching TRBD1. Germline CDR1 SSHAT, CDR2 FNYEAQ (reference sequence). This CDR3 contains 12 residues.

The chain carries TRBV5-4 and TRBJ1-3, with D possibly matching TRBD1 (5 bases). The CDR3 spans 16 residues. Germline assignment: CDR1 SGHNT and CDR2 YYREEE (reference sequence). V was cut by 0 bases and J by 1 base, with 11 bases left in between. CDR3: CASSLAGGVSGNTIYF. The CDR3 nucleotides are TGTGCCAGCAGCTTGGCCGGGGGGGTATCTGGAAACACCATATATTTT. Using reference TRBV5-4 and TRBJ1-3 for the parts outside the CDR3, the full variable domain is ETGVTQSPTHLIKTRGQQVTLRCSSQSGHNTVSWYQQALGQGPQFIFQYYREEENGRGNFPPRFSGLQFPNYSSELNVNALELDDSALYLCASSLAGGVSGNTIYFGEGSWLTVV.

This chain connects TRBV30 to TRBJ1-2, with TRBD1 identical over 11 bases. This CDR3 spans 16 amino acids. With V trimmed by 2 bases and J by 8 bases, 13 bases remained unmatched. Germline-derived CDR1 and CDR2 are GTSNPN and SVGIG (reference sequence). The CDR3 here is CAWSQMRTGGFGGYTF. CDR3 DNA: TGTGCCTGGAGTCAAATGAGGACAGGGGGCTTTGGAGGCTACACCTTC.

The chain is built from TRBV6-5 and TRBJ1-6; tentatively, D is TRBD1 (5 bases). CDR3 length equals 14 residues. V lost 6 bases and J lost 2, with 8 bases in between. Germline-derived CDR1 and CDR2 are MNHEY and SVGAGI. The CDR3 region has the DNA TGTGCCAGCAGACAGGACCCCTATAATTCACCCCTCCACTTT. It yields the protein CASRQDPYNSPLHF.

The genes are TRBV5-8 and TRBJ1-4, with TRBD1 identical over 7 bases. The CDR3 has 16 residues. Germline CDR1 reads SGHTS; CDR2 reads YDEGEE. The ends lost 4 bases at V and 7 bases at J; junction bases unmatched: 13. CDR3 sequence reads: CASSRQGGSLGEKLFF. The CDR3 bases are TGTGCCAGCAGCCGACAGGGTGGGAGTCTCGGTGAAAAACTGTTTTTT.

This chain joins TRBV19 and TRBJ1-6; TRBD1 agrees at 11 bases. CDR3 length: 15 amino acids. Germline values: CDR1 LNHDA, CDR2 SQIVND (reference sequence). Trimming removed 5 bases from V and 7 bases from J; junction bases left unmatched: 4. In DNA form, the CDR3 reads TGTGCCAGTAGTCCCGGACAGGGGGCGAATTCACCCCTCCACTTT. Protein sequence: CASSPGQGANSPLHF.

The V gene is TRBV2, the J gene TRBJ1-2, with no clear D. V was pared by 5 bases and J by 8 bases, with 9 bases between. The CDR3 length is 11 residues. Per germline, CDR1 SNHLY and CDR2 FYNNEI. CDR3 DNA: TGTGCCAGCAGTCGAGCGCAAGGCTACACCTTC. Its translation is CASSRAQGYTF.

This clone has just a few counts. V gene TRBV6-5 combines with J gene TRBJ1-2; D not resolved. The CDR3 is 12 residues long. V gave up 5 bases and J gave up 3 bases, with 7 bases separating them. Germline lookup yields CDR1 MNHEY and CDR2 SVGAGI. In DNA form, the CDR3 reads TGTGCCAGCAGTACCCGGTACTATGGCTACACCTTC. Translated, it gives CASSTRYYGYTF.

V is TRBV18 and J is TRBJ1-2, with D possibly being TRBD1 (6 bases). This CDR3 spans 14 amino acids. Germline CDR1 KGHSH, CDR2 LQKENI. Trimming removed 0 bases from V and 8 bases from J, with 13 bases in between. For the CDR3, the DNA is TGTGCCAGCTCACCACCGTCCCTTGACAGGGGCTACACCTTC. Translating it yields CASSPPSLDRGYTF. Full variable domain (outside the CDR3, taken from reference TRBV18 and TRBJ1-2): NAGVMQNPRHLVRRRGQEARLRCSPMKGHSHVYWYRQLPEEGLKFMVYLQKENIIDESGMPKERFSAEFPKEGPSILRIQQVVRGDSAAYFCASSPPSLDRGYTFGSGTRLTVV.

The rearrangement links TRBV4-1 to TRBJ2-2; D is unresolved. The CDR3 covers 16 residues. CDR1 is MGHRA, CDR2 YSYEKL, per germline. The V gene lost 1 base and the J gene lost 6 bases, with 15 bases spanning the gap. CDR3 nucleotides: TGCGCCAGCAGCCAAGTAGCAGCGCCTCCCGCCGGGGAGCTGTTTTTT. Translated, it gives CASSQVAAPPAGELFF.

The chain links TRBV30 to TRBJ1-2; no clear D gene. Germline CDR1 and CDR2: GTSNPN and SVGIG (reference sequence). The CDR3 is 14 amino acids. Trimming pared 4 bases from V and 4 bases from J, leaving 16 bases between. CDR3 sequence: CAWTTPGGFYGYTF. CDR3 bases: TGTGCCTGGACCACCCCCGGCGGCTTCTATGGCTACACCTTC. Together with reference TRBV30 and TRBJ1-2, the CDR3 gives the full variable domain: SQTIHQWPATLVQPVGSPLSLECTVEGTSNPNLYWYRQAAGRGLQLLFYSVGIGQISSEVPQNLSASRPQDRQFILSSKKLLLSDSGFYLCAWTTPGGFYGYTFGSGTRLTVV.

The CDR3 sequence is CAWTPQDTEAFF. The CDR3 DNA is TGTGCCTGGACCCCGCAGGACACTGAAGCTTTCTTT. This sequence joins TRBV30 and TRBJ1-1, with D hard to call. Germline V gene lookup returns CDR1 GTSNPN and CDR2 SVGIG (reference sequence). The CDR3 length is 12 residues. The V and J ends lost 4 bases and 3 bases respectively, with 9 bases between them.